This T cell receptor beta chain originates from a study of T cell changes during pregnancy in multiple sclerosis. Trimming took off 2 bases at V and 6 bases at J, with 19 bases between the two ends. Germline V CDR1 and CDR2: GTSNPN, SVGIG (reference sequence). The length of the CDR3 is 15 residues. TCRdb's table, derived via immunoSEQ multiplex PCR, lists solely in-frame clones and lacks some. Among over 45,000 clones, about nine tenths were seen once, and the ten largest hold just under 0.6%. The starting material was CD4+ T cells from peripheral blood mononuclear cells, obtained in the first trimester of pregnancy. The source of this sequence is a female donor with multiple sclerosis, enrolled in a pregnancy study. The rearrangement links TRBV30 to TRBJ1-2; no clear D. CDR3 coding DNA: TGTGCCTGGAGTCCTACAGTTTATTCAGTTAATGGCTACACCTTC. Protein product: CAWSPTVYSVNGYTF.